The rows below give T cell receptor beta chains drawn from one sample of a study of T cells expressing NK-cell markers. For each CDR3 protein, TCRdb gives one entry from its re-call of the 5' RACE reads, without DNA. The table for this sample gives roughly 430,000 distinct CDR3 sequences. The sample taken for sequencing was blood T cells: a sorted CD56 or NKG2C T cell subset, CD4+ or CD8+ T cells, or bulk PBMC T cells (not recorded which). The receptor set was obtained from a woman between 18 and 70 years old in good health. CDR3s include the opening cysteine and the closing phenylalanine or tryptophan. Fields, in order: J gene, CDR3 length, V gene, CDR3 protein.

J: TRBJ1-5; length: 15; V: TRBV15; CDR3: CATSRDDRGNQPQHF
J: TRBJ1-5; length: 17; V: TRBV6-2/TRBV6-3; CDR3: CASSLRTGAYSNQPQHF
J: TRBJ1-1; length: 15; V: TRBV10-3; CDR3: CAISEDRDMNTEAFF
J: TRBJ1-1; length: 13; V: TRBV6-2/TRBV6-3; CDR3: CASSFPDSHSGLF
J: TRBJ2-3; length: 17; V: TRBV4-3; CDR3: CASSQEPLGAVEDTQYF
J: TRBJ1-4; length: 13; V: TRBV20-1; CDR3: CSARSLGGEKLFF
J: TRBJ1-2; length: 15; V: TRBV5-1; CDR3: CASSFSPGLNYGYTF
J: TRBJ2-1; length: 15; V: TRBV5-4; CDR3: CASSRGGPDYNEQFF
J: TRBJ2-1; length: 15; V: TRBV20-1; CDR3: CSARLGRTGLPEQFF
J: TRBJ2-5; length: 14; V: TRBV4-3; CDR3: CASSQGSGEETQYF
J: TRBJ2-1; length: 17; V: TRBV27; CDR3: CASSFFSGGSNYNEQFF
J: TRBJ1-2; length: 13; V: TRBV27; CDR3: CASSFGQHYGYTF
J: TRBJ2-2; length: 14; V: TRBV20-1; CDR3: CSATTGTSFGELFF
J: TRBJ1-1; length: 15; V: TRBV6-5; CDR3: CASSYSDQANTEAFF
J: TRBJ2-3; length: 15; V: TRBV20-1; CDR3: CSAPRLSGDSDTQYF
J: TRBJ2-3; length: 12; V: TRBV12-3/TRBV12-4; CDR3: CASSSPPGAQYF
J: TRBJ2-2; length: 14; V: TRBV20-1; CDR3: CSASQGARGGELFF
J: TRBJ1-2; length: 14; V: TRBV6-2/TRBV6-3; CDR3: CASSTQQGQWGYTF